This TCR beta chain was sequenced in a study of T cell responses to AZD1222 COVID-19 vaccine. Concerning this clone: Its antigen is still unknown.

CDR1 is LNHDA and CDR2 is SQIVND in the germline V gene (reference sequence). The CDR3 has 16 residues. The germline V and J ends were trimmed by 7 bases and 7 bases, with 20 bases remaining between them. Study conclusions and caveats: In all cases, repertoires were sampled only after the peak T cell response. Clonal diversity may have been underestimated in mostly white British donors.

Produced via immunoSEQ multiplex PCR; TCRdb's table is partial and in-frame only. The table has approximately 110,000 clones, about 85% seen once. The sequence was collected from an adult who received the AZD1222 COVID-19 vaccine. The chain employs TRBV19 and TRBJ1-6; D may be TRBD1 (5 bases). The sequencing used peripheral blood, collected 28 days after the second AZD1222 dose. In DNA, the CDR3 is TGTGCCAGTAAAGACCGCACATGGGGACTCAATTCACCCCTCCACTTT. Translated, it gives CASKDRTWGLNSPLHF.